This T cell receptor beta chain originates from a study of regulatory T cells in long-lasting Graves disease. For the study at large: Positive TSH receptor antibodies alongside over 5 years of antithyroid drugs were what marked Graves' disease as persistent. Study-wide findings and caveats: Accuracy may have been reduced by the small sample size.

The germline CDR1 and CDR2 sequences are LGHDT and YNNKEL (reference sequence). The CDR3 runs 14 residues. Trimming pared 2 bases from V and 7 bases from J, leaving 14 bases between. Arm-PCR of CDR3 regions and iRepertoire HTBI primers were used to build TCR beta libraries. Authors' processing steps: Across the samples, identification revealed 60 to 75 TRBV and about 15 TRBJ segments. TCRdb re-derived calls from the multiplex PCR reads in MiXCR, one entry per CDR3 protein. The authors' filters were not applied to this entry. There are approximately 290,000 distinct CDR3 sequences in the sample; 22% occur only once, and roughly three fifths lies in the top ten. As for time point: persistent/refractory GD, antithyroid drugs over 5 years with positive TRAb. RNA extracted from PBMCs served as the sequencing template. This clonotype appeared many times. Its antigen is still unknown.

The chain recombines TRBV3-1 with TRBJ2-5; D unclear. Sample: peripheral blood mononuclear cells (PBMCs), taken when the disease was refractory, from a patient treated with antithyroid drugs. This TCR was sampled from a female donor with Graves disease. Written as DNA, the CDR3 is TGTGCCAGCAGCCAATCCACGGTGCTGGGGACCCAGTACTTC. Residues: CASSQSTVLGTQYF.